Listed here are 32 T cell receptor beta chains from one sample, sequenced in a study of blood T cells in healthy people across ages. The second PCR ran about 7 to 12 cycles with a sample-barcoded 5' primer and J-beta primers. TCRdb used MiXCR to reprocess the 5' RACE reads, holding one entry per CDR3 protein. There are 750,000 or so distinct CDR3 sequences in the sample; around a quarter occur only once, and more than 7.5% lies in the top ten. The same sample was also studied in work on T cells of mothers and their children.

The specimen sequenced was blood. These receptors originate from a boy aged 5-17 years in good health.

This clonotype has only a few counts. The J gene is TRBJ2-7, the V gene TRBV29-1, with D uncertain. The CDR3 is 15 amino acids. Trimming took 6 bases from V and 0 from J, leaving 18 bases between them. Germline V gene data show CDR1 as SQVTM and CDR2 as ANQGSEA. Written as DNA, the CDR3 is TGCAGCGTCATAAAGGTATCCAGGAGCTCCTACGAGCAGTACTTC. This gives the protein CSVIKVSRSSYEQYF.

This clonotype was detected once. The J gene is TRBJ1-1, the V gene TRBV7-2; D possibly corresponds to TRBD1 (6 bases). Trimming pared 5 bases from V and 3 bases from J, leaving 16 bases between. This CDR3 region has 15 residues. Germline V CDR1 and CDR2: SGHTA, FQGNSA. The CDR3 loop is CASSLWGRGDTEAFF. In DNA, the CDR3 is TGTGCCAGCAGCCTATGGGGGCGGGGGGACACTGAAGCTTTCTTT.

The chain combines TRBV7-2 with TRBJ2-1; the match to TRBD2 covers 13 bases. Germline trimming cut 6 bases from V and 12 bases from J; bases unmatched to any gene: 8. Germline loops: CDR1 SGHTA, CDR2 FQGNSA. The CDR3 has 14 amino acids. CDR3 amino acids: CASSTGLAGWVQFF. In DNA form, the CDR3 reads TGTGCCAGCAGTACGGGACTAGCGGGGTGGGTGCAGTTCTTC.

This clonotype was recorded a few times. The chain is built from TRBV4-2 and TRBJ2-7, with 10 positions matching TRBD2. Losses at the gene ends were 1 base for V and 3 bases for J; bases not matched to a gene: 6. The germline gives CDR1 LGHNA, CDR2 YNFKEQ. The CDR3 is made up of 16 amino acids. The CDR3 DNA sequence: TGTGCCAGCAGCCAAGGTGTAGCGGGAGGTGGCTACGAGCAGTACTTC. Translated, it gives CASSQGVAGGGYEQYF.

This clonotype was seen a few times. The chain has TRBV7-9 and TRBJ2-7; weak D call: TRBD2 (6 bases). This CDR3 is 12 amino acids long. The V gene lost 9 bases and the J gene lost 3 bases, with 12 bases spanning the gap. Germline V gene data show CDR1 as SEHNR and CDR2 as FQNEAQ (reference sequence). Written as DNA, the CDR3 is TGTGCCAGTCAGGATAGCGGCTACGAGCAGTACTTC. It codes for CASQDSGYEQYF.

J is TRBJ1-4 and V is TRBV15, with a weak D call TRBD1 (5 bases). V lost 0 bases to trimming and J lost 8 bases, with 13 bases between them. This CDR3 is built from 15 residues. Germline CDR1 reads LNHNV; CDR2 reads YYDKDF (reference sequence). The CDR3 DNA reads as TGTGCCACCAGCAGAGATGGCCAGGGAGAGGAAAAACTGTTTTTT. The encoded protein is CATSRDGQGEEKLFF.

This chain uses TRBV11-2 with TRBJ2-1; 8 bases are a match to TRBD2. The CDR3 has 16 amino acids. After removal of 5 bases from V and 3 bases from J, the junction contained 9 bases not matched to a gene. Germline V lookup: CDR1 SGHAT, CDR2 FQNNGV. CDR3 DNA: TGTGCCAGCAGCCAAGCGGGAGAGGTAATCTACAATGAGCAGTTCTTC. Amino acid sequence: CASSQAGEVIYNEQFF.

The rearrangement uses TRBV28 and TRBJ1-2, with 7 bases that match TRBD1. J was trimmed by 0 bases and V by 5 bases; bases with no gene match: 6. Germline V lookup: CDR1 MDHEN, CDR2 SYDVKM. This CDR3 is 15 amino acids long. In nucleotides, the CDR3 is TGTGCCAGCAGTCCGACAGGGCTTGCTAACTATGGCTACACCTTC. This encodes CASSPTGLANYGYTF.

This chain joins TRBV5-5 and TRBJ1-5; TRBD1 agrees at 7 bases. After removal of 4 bases from V and 1 base from J, the junction contained 8 bases not matched to a gene. The CDR3 sequence is 16 residues long. Germline V gene data show CDR1 as SGHKS and CDR2 as YYEKEE (reference sequence). CDR3 amino acids: CASSKDRAGSNQPQHF. In nucleotides, the CDR3 is TGTGCCAGCAGCAAAGACAGGGCCGGGAGCAATCAGCCCCAGCATTTT.

This chain joins TRBV29-1 and TRBJ2-3; D is uncertain. V was pared by 6 bases and J by 6 bases, with 19 bases between. Germline assignment: CDR1 SQVTM and CDR2 ANQGSEA. There are 14 residues in the CDR3. This CDR3 reads CSVPRPSALDTQYF. CDR3 coding DNA: TGCAGCGTCCCTAGACCATCGGCCCTTGATACGCAGTATTTT.

The chain couples TRBV4-1 to TRBJ2-1, with TRBD1 identical over 8 bases. The DNA end favors TRBJ2-7, so the J call may be wrong. Germline V gene sequence: CDR1 MGHRA, CDR2 YSYEKL. The CDR3 is 17 amino acids. CDR3 DNA sequence: TGCGCCAGCAGCCAAGAGGAATTTAGGGACAGGCAAGGCGAGCAGTACTTC. It translates to CASSQEEFRDRQGEQYF.

This clonotype occurred a few times. The chain couples TRBV20-1 to TRBJ1-2; 7 nucleotides match TRBD1. The germline gives CDR1 DFQATT, CDR2 SNEGSKA (reference sequence). J gave up 6 bases and V 0 bases, and 7 bases lay outside the gene matches. CDR3 length: 14 amino acids. As DNA, the CDR3 is TGCAGTGCTAGAGATCCCGACAGGGTGAATGGCTACACCTTC. This encodes CSARDPDRVNGYTF.

This clonotype came up a few times. This chain uses TRBV28 with TRBJ2-3, with D maybe TRBD1 (5 bases). V was pared by 5 bases and J by 6 bases, with 9 bases between. The CDR3 sequence is 12 residues long. Germline lookup yields CDR1 MDHEN and CDR2 SYDVKM. CDR3 sequence (DNA): TGTGCCAGCAGTGGTTCAGGGGATACGCAGTATTTT. It encodes CASSGSGDTQYF.

The genes are TRBV6-5 and TRBJ1-1, with a possible D match to TRBD1 (5 bases). With 5 bases removed from V and 0 bases from J, the gap between germline ends came to 16 bases. In germline, CDR1 is MNHEY, CDR2 SVGAGI. The CDR3 has 16 residues. CDR3 region: CASSRRDLGMNTEAFF. CDR3 bases: TGTGCCAGCAGTCGCCGGGACCTGGGGATGAACACTGAAGCTTTCTTT.

This clonotype was found a few times. The chain combines TRBV7-9 with TRBJ2-3; no reliable D call. Germline V CDR1 and CDR2: SEHNR, FQNEAQ (reference sequence). Between the trimmed V and J ends, which lost 4 bases and 5 bases, there was a span of 13 bases. There are 14 residues in the CDR3. The CDR3 bases are TGTGCCAGCAGCTCGAAGAACCAAATAGATACGCAGTATTTT. Residues: CASSSKNQIDTQYF.

The V gene is TRBV20-1, the J gene TRBJ2-7; 7 bases match TRBD2. Per the germline V gene, CDR1 is DFQATT and CDR2 is SNEGSKA (reference sequence). V was pared by 4 bases and J by 10 bases, with 19 bases of the junction left unmatched. The CDR3 runs to 15 residues. The CDR3: CSATYISGGPTEQYF. CDR3 coding DNA: TGCAGTGCTACATATATTTCGGGAGGACCCACCGAACAGTACTTC.

This clonotype has more than one count but fewer than ten. The chain is built from TRBV7-2 and TRBJ2-7; no clear D gene. The germline V and J ends were trimmed by 9 bases and 6 bases, with 12 bases remaining between them. The CDR3 consists of 11 residues. Per germline, CDR1 SGHTA and CDR2 FQGNSA. This CDR3 reads CASRSNGEQYF. Here the CDR3 DNA reads TGTGCCAGTCGGTCGAATGGCGAGCAGTACTTC.

There are a few counts of this clonotype. The genes are TRBV7-2 and TRBJ2-7, with D hard to call. Germline lookup yields CDR1 SGHTA and CDR2 FQGNSA. The CDR3 has 15 amino acids. V lost 3 bases, J lost 1 base, and 13 bases lay in between. CDR3 amino acids: CASSFTLYQSYEQYF. Here the CDR3 DNA reads TGTGCCAGCAGCTTCACCCTGTACCAATCCTACGAGCAGTACTTC.

The CDR3, as DNA: TGTGCCAGCAGTTACGTGACTAGCGGAACCTACGAGCAGTACTTC. Its protein is CASSYVTSGTYEQYF. The chain employs TRBV28 and TRBJ2-7; 9 bases line up with TRBD2. The CDR3 loop spans 15 amino acids. The J segment lost 2 bases and the V segment lost 4 bases, leaving 6 bases of the junction unmatched. CDR1 MDHEN and CDR2 SYDVKM come from the germline V gene.

J is TRBJ2-5 and V is TRBV7-9; the D gene is possibly TRBD2 (5 bases). The J call may not be correct, given that the DNA end is closer to TRBJ2-1. Germline assignment: CDR1 SEHNR and CDR2 FQNEAQ (reference sequence). CDR3 size: 15 residues. The CDR3 DNA reads TGTGCCAGCAGCCCCTCTCTGGCGGGTAGCAATGAGCAGTTCTTC. Its protein is CASSPSLAGSNEQFF.

In this sample, this clonotype turned up a few times. The rearrangement uses TRBV5-1 and TRBJ2-1; D gene unclear. With 1 base removed from V and 3 bases from J, the gap between germline ends came to 8 bases. The V gene's germline CDR1 is SGHRS and CDR2 YFSETQ. This CDR3 region has 14 residues. CDR3 in amino acids: CASSLRLGYNEQFF. For the CDR3, the DNA is TGCGCCAGCAGCTTGCGACTCGGCTACAATGAGCAGTTCTTC.

This clonotype was seen a handful of times. The chain recombines TRBV5-1 with TRBJ2-7; D is unresolved. The germline CDR1 and CDR2 sequences are SGHRS and YFSETQ. V dropped 3 bases and J dropped 7 bases, with 14 bases sitting between them. The length of the CDR3 is 13 residues. As DNA, the CDR3 is TGCGCCAGCAGCTCACGGTGGGCAGAGGAGCAGTACTTC. Amino acid sequence: CASSSRWAEEQYF.

This clonotype was seen only a few times. As DNA, the CDR3 is TGTGCCAGCAGCCCCCATCCCACAGGGAACACTGAAGCTTTCTTT. It yields the protein CASSPHPTGNTEAFF. The gene calls are TRBV7-9 and TRBJ1-1; the D gene is possibly TRBD1 (5 bases). CDR1 and CDR2 (germline): SEHNR, FQNEAQ (reference sequence). With 5 bases removed from V and 1 base from J, the gap between germline ends came to 14 bases. The CDR3 sequence is 15 residues long.

This clonotype was seen a handful of times. The chain combines TRBV12-5 with TRBJ2-3; tentative D call: TRBD2 (6 bases). This CDR3 has 15 amino acids. The germline V gene has CDR1 LGHNT and CDR2 FRNRAP. V was cut by 3 bases and J by 1 base, with 11 bases left in between. The CDR3 protein is CASGFYSGGTDTQYF. The DNA of the CDR3 is TGTGCTAGTGGTTTCTATAGCGGCGGCACAGATACGCAGTATTTT.

This clonotype has more than one count but fewer than ten. A junction end diverges from the germline sequence, so it may reflect a read error. V and J are TRBV15 and TRBJ2-5; D remains unclear. This CDR3 region has 15 residues. Germline-derived CDR1 and CDR2 are LNHNV and YYDKDF (reference sequence). The CDR3 nucleotides read TGTGTCACCAGCAGAGATCCCGACTCGGAAGAGACCCAGTACTTC. Amino acids: CVTSRDPDSEETQYF.

The chain is built from TRBV24-1 and TRBJ2-2; a possible D gene is TRBD1 (6 bases). Deletions cut 7 bases from V and 7 bases from J, with 12 bases between. CDR1 and CDR2 from the germline V gene are KGHDR and SFDVKD. This CDR3 has 13 amino acids. CDR3 coding DNA: TGTGCCACCAGGGGCCAGGGGCACGGGGAGCTGTTTTTT. Translating gives CATRGQGHGELFF.

This clonotype has a handful of counts. The chain joins TRBV5-1 to TRBJ2-1; D not resolved. Between the trimmed V and J ends, which lost 3 bases and 10 bases, there was a span of 17 bases. The germline gives CDR1 SGHRS, CDR2 YFSETQ. The CDR3 spans 14 residues. CDR3 region: CASSSKLTKDEQFF. The CDR3 nucleotides read TGCGCCAGCAGCTCGAAACTAACTAAGGACGAGCAGTTCTTC.

This clonotype was picked up a small number of times. J is TRBJ2-3 and V is TRBV7-9; D not resolved. Germline V gene data show CDR1 as SEHNR and CDR2 as FQNEAQ (reference sequence). This CDR3 has 15 residues. Trimming took 0 bases from V and 1 from J, leaving 8 bases between them. The CDR3 region has the DNA TGTGCCAGCAGCTTAGCGACGGGTCGCACAGATACGCAGTATTTT. Translation: CASSLATGRTDTQYF.

This clonotype turned up a few times. The V gene is TRBV7-9, the J gene TRBJ1-4; TRBD1 might be the D (6 bases). The V end was cut by 3 bases, the J end by 8 bases, with 13 bases between. There are 14 residues in the CDR3. CDR1 SEHNR and CDR2 FQNEAQ come from the germline V gene (reference sequence). The CDR3 region is CASSLDGQQEKLFF. DNA for the CDR3: TGTGCCAGCAGCTTGGATGGACAGCAAGAAAAACTGTTTTTT.

This chain joins TRBV29-1 and TRBJ2-4; possible D gene TRBD1, 6 bases. The germline gives CDR1 SQVTM, CDR2 ANQGSEA. With 2 bases removed from V and 7 bases from J, the gap between germline ends came to 12 bases. The CDR3 totals 13 residues. The CDR3 spells CSVELRGSNIQYF. For the CDR3, the DNA is TGCAGCGTTGAATTAAGGGGGAGTAACATTCAGTACTTC.

This clonotype was detected a few times. The chain joins TRBV28 to TRBJ2-5; D uncertain. The J call is uncertain, as TRBJ2-7 better fits the DNA end. Germline lookup yields CDR1 MDHEN and CDR2 SYDVKM. This CDR3 is built from 12 residues. In DNA, the CDR3 is TGTGCCAGCAGACCACAGATCCACGAGCAGTACTTC. It codes for CASRPQIHEQYF.

In this sample, this clonotype turned up a few times. The chain combines TRBV5-1 with TRBJ1-1, with unresolved D. CDR1 is SGHRS, CDR2 YFSETQ, per germline. The V end lost 1 base, the J end lost 1 base, and 5 bases lay between the germline ends. The CDR3 spans 13 residues. Here the CDR3 reads CASSLQWNTEAFF. DNA of the CDR3: TGCGCCAGCAGCTTGCAGTGGAACACTGAAGCTTTCTTT.